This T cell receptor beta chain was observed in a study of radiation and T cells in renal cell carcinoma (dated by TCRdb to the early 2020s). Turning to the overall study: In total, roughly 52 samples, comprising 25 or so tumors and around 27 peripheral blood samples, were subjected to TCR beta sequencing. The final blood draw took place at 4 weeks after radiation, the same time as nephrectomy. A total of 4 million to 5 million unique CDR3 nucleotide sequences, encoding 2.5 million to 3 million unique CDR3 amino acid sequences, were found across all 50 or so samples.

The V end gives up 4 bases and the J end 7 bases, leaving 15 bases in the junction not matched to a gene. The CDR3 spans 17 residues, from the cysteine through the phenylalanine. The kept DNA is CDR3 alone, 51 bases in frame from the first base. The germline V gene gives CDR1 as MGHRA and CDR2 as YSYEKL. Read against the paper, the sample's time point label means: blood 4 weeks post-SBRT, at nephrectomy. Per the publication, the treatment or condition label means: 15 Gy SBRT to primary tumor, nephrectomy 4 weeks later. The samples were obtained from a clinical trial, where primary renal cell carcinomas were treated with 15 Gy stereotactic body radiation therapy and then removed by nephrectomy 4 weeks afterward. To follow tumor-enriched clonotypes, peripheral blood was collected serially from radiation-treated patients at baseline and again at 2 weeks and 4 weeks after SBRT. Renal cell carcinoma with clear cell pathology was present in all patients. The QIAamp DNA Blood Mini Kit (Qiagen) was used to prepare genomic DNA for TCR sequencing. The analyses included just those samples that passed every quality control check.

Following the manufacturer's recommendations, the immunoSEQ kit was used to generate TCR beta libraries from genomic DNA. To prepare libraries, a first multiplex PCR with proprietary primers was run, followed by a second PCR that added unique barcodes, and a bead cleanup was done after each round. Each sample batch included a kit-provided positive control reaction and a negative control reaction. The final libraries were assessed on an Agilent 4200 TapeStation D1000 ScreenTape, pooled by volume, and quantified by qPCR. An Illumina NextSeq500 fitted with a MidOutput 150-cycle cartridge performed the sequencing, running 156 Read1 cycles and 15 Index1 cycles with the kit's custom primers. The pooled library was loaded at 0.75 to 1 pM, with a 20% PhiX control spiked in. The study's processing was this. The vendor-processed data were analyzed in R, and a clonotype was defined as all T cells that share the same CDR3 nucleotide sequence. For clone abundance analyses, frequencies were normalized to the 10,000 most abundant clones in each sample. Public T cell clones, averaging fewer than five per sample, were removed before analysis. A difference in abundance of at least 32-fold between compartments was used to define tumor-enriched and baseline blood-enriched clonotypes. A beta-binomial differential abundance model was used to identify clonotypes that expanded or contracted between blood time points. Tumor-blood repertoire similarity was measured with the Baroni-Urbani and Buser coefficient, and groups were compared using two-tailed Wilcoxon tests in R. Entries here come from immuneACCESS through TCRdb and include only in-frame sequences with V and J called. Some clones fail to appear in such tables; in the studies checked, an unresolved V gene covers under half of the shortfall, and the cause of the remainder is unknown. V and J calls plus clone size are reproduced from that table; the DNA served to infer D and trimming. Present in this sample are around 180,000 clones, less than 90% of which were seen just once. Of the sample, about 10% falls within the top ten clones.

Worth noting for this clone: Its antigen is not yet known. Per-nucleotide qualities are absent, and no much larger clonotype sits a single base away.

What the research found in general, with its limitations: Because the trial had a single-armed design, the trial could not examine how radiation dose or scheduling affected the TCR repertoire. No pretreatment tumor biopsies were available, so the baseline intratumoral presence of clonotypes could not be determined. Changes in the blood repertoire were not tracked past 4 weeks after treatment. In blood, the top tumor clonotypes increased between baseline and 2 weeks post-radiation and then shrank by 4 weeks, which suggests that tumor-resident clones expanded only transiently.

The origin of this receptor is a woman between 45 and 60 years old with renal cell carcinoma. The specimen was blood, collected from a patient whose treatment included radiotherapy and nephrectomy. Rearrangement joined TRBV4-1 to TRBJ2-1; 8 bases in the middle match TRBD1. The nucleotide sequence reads TGCGCCAGCAGCCGCCCGAACATCCGGACAGGGAGAAATGAGCAGTTCTTC. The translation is CASSRPNIRTGRNEQFF.